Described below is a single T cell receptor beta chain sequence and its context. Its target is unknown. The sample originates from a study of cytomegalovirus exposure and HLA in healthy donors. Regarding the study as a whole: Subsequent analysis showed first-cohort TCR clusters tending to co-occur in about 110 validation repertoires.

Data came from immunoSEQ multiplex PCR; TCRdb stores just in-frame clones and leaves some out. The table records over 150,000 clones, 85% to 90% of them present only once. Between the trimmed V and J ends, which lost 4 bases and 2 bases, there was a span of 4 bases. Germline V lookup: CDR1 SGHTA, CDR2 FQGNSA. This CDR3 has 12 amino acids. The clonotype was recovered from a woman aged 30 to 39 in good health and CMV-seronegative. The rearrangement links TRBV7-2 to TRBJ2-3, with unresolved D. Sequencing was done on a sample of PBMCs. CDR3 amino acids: CASSSVTDTQYF. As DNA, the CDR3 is TGTGCCAGCAGCTCCGTCACAGATACGCAGTATTTT.